The rows below give T cell receptor beta chains drawn from one sample of a study of cytomegalovirus exposure and HLA in healthy donors. The table came from immunoSEQ multiplex PCR; TCRdb's copy has only in-frame clones and leaves some out. The repertoire holds roughly 100,000 clones, with around 80% as singletons. Specimen: PBMCs. These TCRs come from a man between 40 and 49 years old in good health and CMV-seropositive. The CDR3 runs from the conserved cysteine through the conserved F or W. A D gene is named only where the DNA matches it firmly. Rows may omit the clone size; those that give it use once, few, many or a size class.

cdr3_aa: CASSSAGAGEQYF
cdr3_nt: TGCGCCAGCAGCTCCGCAGGGGCGGGCGAGCAGTACTTC
cdr3_length: 13
d_call: NA
j_call: TRBJ2-7
v_call: TRBV5-1
clone_size: NA

cdr3_aa: CASSPGGAGEQFF
cdr3_nt: TGTGCCAGCAGCCCAGGGGGTGCCGGTGAGCAGTTCTTC
cdr3_length: 13
d_call: TRBD1
j_call: TRBJ2-1
v_call: TRBV7-6
clone_size: NA

cdr3_aa: CASSIGGEGYEQYF
cdr3_nt: TGCGCCAGCAGCATCGGGGGGGAGGGATACGAGCAGTACTTC
cdr3_length: 14
d_call: TRBD2
j_call: TRBJ2-7
v_call: TRBV5-1
clone_size: NA

cdr3_aa: CASSEYRETNYGYTF
cdr3_nt: TGTGCCAGCAGTGAATACCGGGAGACTAACTATGGCTACACCTTC
cdr3_length: 15
d_call: NA
j_call: TRBJ1-2
v_call: TRBV2
clone_size: once

cdr3_aa: CASSSPRDRSWGGYTF
cdr3_nt: TGTGCCAGTAGTTCCCCCCGGGACAGATCTTGGGGTGGCTACACCTTC
cdr3_length: 16
d_call: TRBD1
j_call: TRBJ1-2
v_call: TRBV19
clone_size: few

cdr3_aa: CASADSSGANVLTF
cdr3_nt: TGCGCCAGCGCCGACAGCTCTGGGGCCAATGTCCTGACTTTC
cdr3_length: 14
d_call: NA
j_call: TRBJ2-6
v_call: TRBV5-1
clone_size: NA

cdr3_aa: CASSPDRRETQYF
cdr3_nt: TGCGCCAGCAGCCCGGACAGACGGGAGACCCAGTACTTC
cdr3_length: 13
d_call: NA
j_call: TRBJ2-5
v_call: TRBV5-1
clone_size: NA

cdr3_aa: CASSPRGSHQPQHF
cdr3_nt: TGTGCCAGCAGTCCTAGAGGGAGCCATCAGCCCCAGCATTTT
cdr3_length: 14
d_call: NA
j_call: TRBJ1-5
v_call: TRBV2
clone_size: NA

cdr3_aa: CASSLTTVYYGYTF
cdr3_nt: TGTGCCAGCAGTTTGACGACAGTCTACTATGGCTACACCTTC
cdr3_length: 14
d_call: NA
j_call: TRBJ1-2
v_call: TRBV28
clone_size: NA

cdr3_aa: CASRRGGGGDTQYF
cdr3_nt: TGTGCCAGCAGGCGAGGGGGGGGAGGAGATACGCAGTATTTT
cdr3_length: 14
d_call: NA
j_call: TRBJ2-3
v_call: TRBV6-1
clone_size: once

cdr3_aa: CASSTPPGQPQHF
cdr3_nt: TGTGCCAGTAGTACTCCCCCGGGTCAGCCCCAGCATTTT
cdr3_length: 13
d_call: NA
j_call: TRBJ1-5
v_call: TRBV19
clone_size: NA

cdr3_aa: CASSDLRGGQFF
cdr3_nt: TGTGCCAGCAGTGACCTCCGGGGTGGGCAGTTCTTC
cdr3_length: 12
d_call: NA
j_call: TRBJ2-1
v_call: TRBV25-1
clone_size: NA

cdr3_aa: CASSLVAGGNTGELFF
cdr3_nt: TGTGCCAGCAGCTTAGTTGCGGGAGGGAACACCGGGGAGCTGTTTTTT
cdr3_length: 16
d_call: TRBD2
j_call: TRBJ2-2
v_call: TRBV7-6
clone_size: NA

cdr3_aa: CASSQVAGGETQYF
cdr3_nt: TGCGCCAGCAGCCAGGTCGCCGGGGGTGAGACCCAGTACTTC
cdr3_length: 14
d_call: NA
j_call: TRBJ2-5
v_call: TRBV4-1
clone_size: NA

cdr3_aa: CASSRGGNQPQHF
cdr3_nt: TGTGCCAGCTCACGGGGGGGAAATCAGCCCCAGCATTTT
cdr3_length: 13
d_call: NA
j_call: TRBJ1-5
v_call: TRBV18
clone_size: NA

cdr3_aa: CASSAPSNEQFF
cdr3_nt: TGTGCCAGCAGCGCCCCTAGCAATGAGCAGTTCTTC
cdr3_length: 12
d_call: NA
j_call: TRBJ2-1
v_call: TRBV9
clone_size: NA

cdr3_aa: CASSEAQGATQYF
cdr3_nt: TGTGCCAGCAGTGAAGCGCAGGGGGCTACGCAGTATTTT
cdr3_length: 13
d_call: TRBD1
j_call: TRBJ2-3
v_call: TRBV6-1
clone_size: NA

cdr3_aa: CASRLRLGAETQYF
cdr3_nt: TGCGCCAGCAGGTTGCGATTAGGGGCAGAGACCCAGTACTTC
cdr3_length: 14
d_call: NA
j_call: TRBJ2-5
v_call: TRBV5-1
clone_size: NA

cdr3_aa: CATFLDNTGELFF
cdr3_nt: TGTGCCACTTTCCTAGACAACACCGGGGAGCTGTTTTTT
cdr3_length: 13
d_call: NA
j_call: TRBJ2-2
v_call: TRBV19
clone_size: NA

cdr3_aa: CASSQADRDTEAFF
cdr3_nt: TGCGCCAGCAGCCAAGCGGACAGAGACACTGAAGCTTTCTTT
cdr3_length: 14
d_call: NA
j_call: TRBJ1-1
v_call: TRBV4-1
clone_size: NA

cdr3_aa: CATSQGGTGELFF
cdr3_nt: TGTGCCACGTCCCAGGGTGGCACCGGGGAGCTGTTTTTT
cdr3_length: 13
d_call: NA
j_call: TRBJ2-2
v_call: TRBV11-3
clone_size: NA

cdr3_aa: CASSVEQGATYEQYF
cdr3_nt: TGTGCCAGCAGCGTAGAACAGGGGGCTACCTACGAGCAGTACTTC
cdr3_length: 15
d_call: TRBD1
j_call: TRBJ2-7
v_call: TRBV9
clone_size: NA